This TCR beta chain emerged from a study of T cells after yellow fever vaccination. Germline-derived CDR1 and CDR2 are LGHNA and YSLEER. The CDR3 sequence is 14 residues long. This clonotype has ten or more counts. What it binds is not known. One end of the junction varies from germline; a read error may be responsible. Study-wide results and caveats: Few clonotypes appeared in both CD4 and CD8 compartments. Once the booster was given, most primary-vaccination clones reappeared, at just over 95% for CD4 and approximately 88% for CD8.

UMIs and a universal primer site were added when TCR cDNA was made by 5'RACE template switching. TCRdb called the 5' RACE reads again in MiXCR, with one record for every CDR3 protein. The table records a few hundred thousand distinct CDR3 sequences, approximately 3.9% of them present only once. The TCR originated in a man between 18 and 35 years old who received the YFV17D yellow fever vaccine. Sequenced here: PBMCs, sampled on the day of the yellow fever booster vaccination. The chain recombines TRBV4-3 with TRBJ1-5, with D unclear. CDR3: CASSQDRSNQPQHF. The DNA for the CDR3 is TGTGCCAGCAGCCAAGATAGGAGCAATCAGCCCCAGCATTTT.